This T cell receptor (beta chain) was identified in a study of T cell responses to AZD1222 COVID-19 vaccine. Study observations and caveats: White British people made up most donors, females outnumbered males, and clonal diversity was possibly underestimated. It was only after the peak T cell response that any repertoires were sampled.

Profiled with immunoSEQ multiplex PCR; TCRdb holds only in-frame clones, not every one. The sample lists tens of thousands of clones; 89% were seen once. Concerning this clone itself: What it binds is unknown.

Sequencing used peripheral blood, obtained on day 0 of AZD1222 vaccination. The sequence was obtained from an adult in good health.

CDR3 nucleotide sequence: TGCGCCAGCAGCTCAGGACAGGCCACCGGGGAGCTGTTTTTT. Its translation is CASSSGQATGELFF. The rearrangement uses TRBV5-1 and TRBJ2-2; 7 positions agree with TRBD1. The germline gives CDR1 SGHRS, CDR2 YFSETQ. There are 14 residues in the CDR3. V shed 3 bases, J shed 4 bases, and the junction held 3 bases outside the gene matches.